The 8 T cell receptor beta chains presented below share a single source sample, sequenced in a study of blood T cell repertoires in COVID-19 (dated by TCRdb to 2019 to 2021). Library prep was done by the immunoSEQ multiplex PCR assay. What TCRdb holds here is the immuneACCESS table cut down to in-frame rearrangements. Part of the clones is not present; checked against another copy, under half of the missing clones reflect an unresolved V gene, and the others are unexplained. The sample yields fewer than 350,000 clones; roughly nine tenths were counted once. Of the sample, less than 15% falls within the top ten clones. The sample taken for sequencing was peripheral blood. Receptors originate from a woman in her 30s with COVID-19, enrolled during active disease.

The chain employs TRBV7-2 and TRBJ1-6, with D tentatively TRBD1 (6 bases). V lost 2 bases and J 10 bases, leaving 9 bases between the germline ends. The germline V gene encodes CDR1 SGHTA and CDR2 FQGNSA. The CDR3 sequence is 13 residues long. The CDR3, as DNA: TGTGCCAGCAGCTTAAGAGGGGGATCACCCCTCCACTTT. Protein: CASSLRGGSPLHF.

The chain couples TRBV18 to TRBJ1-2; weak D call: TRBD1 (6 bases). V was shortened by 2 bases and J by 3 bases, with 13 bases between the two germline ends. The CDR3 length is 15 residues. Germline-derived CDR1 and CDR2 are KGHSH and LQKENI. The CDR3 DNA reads TGTGCCAGCTCACCAGGACAGAGCGGAGACTATGGCTACACCTTC. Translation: CASSPGQSGDYGYTF. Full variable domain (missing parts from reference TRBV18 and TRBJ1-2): NAGVMQNPRHLVRRRGQEARLRCSPMKGHSHVYWYRQLPEEGLKFMVYLQKENIIDESGMPKERFSAEFPKEGPSILRIQQVVRGDSAAYFCASSPGQSGDYGYTFGSGTRLTVV.

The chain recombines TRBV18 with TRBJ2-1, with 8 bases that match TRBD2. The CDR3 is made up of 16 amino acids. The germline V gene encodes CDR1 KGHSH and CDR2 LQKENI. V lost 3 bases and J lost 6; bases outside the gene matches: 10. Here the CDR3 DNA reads TGTGCCAGCTCACCCAGCCCGGGGGGGCCCCTCAATGAGCAGTTCTTC. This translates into CASSPSPGGPLNEQFF.

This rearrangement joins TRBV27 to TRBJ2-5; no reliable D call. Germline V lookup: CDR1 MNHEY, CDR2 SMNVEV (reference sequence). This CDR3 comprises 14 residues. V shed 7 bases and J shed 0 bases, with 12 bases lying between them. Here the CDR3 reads CASILRNHQETQYF. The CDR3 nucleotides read TGTGCCAGCATCCTGAGGAACCACCAAGAGACCCAGTACTTC.

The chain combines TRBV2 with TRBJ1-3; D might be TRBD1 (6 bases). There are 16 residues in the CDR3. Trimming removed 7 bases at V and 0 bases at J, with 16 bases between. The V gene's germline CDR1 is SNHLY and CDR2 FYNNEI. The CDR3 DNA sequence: TGTGCCAGCAATATTGTGGACAGCCTCTCTGGAAACACCATATATTTT. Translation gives CASNIVDSLSGNTIYF.

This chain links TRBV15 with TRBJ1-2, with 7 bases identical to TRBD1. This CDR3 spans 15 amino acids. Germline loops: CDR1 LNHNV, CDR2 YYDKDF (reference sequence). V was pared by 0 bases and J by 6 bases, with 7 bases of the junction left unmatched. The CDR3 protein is CATSRDMKGAHGYTF. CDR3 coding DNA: TGTGCCACCAGCAGAGATATGAAGGGGGCACATGGCTACACCTTC.

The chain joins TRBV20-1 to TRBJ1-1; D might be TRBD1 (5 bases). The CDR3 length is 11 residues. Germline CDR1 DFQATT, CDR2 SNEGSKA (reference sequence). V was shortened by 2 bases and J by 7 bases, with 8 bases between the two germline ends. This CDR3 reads CSARYQGEAFF. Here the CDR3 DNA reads TGCAGTGCTAGATACCAGGGTGAAGCTTTCTTT.

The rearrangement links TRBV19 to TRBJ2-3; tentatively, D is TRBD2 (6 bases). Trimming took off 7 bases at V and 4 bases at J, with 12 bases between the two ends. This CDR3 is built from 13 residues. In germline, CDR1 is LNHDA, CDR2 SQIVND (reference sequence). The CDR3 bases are TGTGCCAGTATGGGGGGTTTTCCAGATACGCAGTATTTT. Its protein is CASMGGFPDTQYF.